This TCR beta chain was found in a study of blood T cell repertoires in COVID-19. About the research overall: Researchers got acute and convalescent COVID-19 samples from the United States, Italy and Spain. T cells, B-cell-depleted T cells, or PBMCs supplied cDNA or gDNA.

Authors' data handling: Scientists estimated how many nucleated cells there were by amplifying reference gene primers. Profiled with immunoSEQ multiplex PCR; TCRdb holds only in-frame clones, not every one. V, J and clone size are taken as reported in that table, and D and trimming were inferred from the DNA itself. Here the sample spans about 230,000 clones, roughly 80% being singletons. Germline CDR1 SNHLY, CDR2 FYNNEI. Trimming at V came to 6 bases and at J to 5 bases, leaving 5 bases not matched to a gene. CDR3 length: 16 residues. The J gene is TRBJ2-2, the V gene TRBV2; TRBD2 matches 14 bases. The TCR was taken from a woman aged 80 or over with acute or convalescent COVID-19. The sample taken for sequencing was peripheral blood. In nucleotides, the CDR3 is TGTGCCAGCAGGAGGGGACTAGCGGGAGTAACCGGGGAGCTGTTTTTT. This codes for CASRRGLAGVTGELFF.